This TCR beta chain was obtained from a study of T cells after yellow fever vaccination. Study summary: The SMART-Seq v4 Ultra Low Input method served to prepare the low-cell-number fractions. Study-wide findings and caveats: Post-booster samples contained most primary-vaccination clones (more than 95% CD4, approximately 88% CD8). Though weaker, the secondary response peaked faster, on day 5 versus 15.

As to this clonotype: The antigen remains unidentified.

The study made its TCR cDNA through 5'RACE template switching. That step introduced a universal primer site along with UMIs. MiXCR, run by TCRdb on the 5' RACE reads, gives a single entry per CDR3 protein. The sample holds around 300,000 distinct CDR3 sequences, 3.5% to 4.5% seen once. The CDR3 extends over 14 amino acids. V was trimmed by 4 bases and J by 0 bases, leaving 7 bases between them. Germline CDR1 is SGHDN and CDR2 is FVKESK. The receptor was isolated from a man younger than 35 who received the YFV17D yellow fever vaccine. The chain carries TRBV14 and TRBJ1-3; D remains ambiguous. The starting material was PBMCs, obtained 15 days after the yellow fever booster vaccination. DNA of the CDR3: TGTGCCAGCAGCCGACCGATCTCTGGAAACACCATATATTTT. Its translation is CASSRPISGNTIYF.